The rows below give T cell receptor beta chains drawn from one sample of a study of cytomegalovirus exposure and HLA in healthy donors. This table comes from immunoSEQ multiplex PCR, and its TCRdb copy is limited to in-frame clones, with some not included. The sample has tens of thousands of clones; approximately 88% are singletons. The sample consisted of PBMCs. All receptors come from a man younger than 30 in good health and CMV-seronegative. CDR3s include the opening cysteine and the closing phenylalanine or tryptophan. A D gene is named only where the DNA matches it firmly. Clone size is shown for a subset of rows, as once, few, many or a class of expanded clone.

d_gene: TRBD1
abundance: .
v_gene: TRBV30
j_gene: TRBJ1-5
CDR3nt: TGTGCCTGGAGTGGGTTGGACAGGGGGCAGCCCCAGCATTTT
CDR3aa: CAWSGLDRGQPQHF

d_gene: .
abundance: .
v_gene: TRBV27
j_gene: TRBJ2-1
CDR3nt: TGTGCCAGCAGGGACGAGCACAGGCGGAATGAGCAGTTCTTC
CDR3aa: CASRDEHRRNEQFF

d_gene: .
abundance: .
v_gene: TRBV6-1
j_gene: TRBJ2-5
CDR3nt: TGTGCCAGCAGTGTGGCGGGAGAGACCCAGTACTTC
CDR3aa: CASSVAGETQYF

d_gene: TRBD2
abundance: few
v_gene: TRBV27
j_gene: TRBJ2-7
CDR3nt: TGTGCCAGCAGTCCGGGGTGGGGAGGGACCTACGAGCAGTACTTC
CDR3aa: CASSPGWGGTYEQYF

d_gene: .
abundance: .
v_gene: TRBV6-5
j_gene: TRBJ2-7
CDR3nt: TGTGCCAGCAGTATGGATCTAGCGACTACCTACGAGCAGTACTTC
CDR3aa: CASSMDLATTYEQYF

d_gene: .
abundance: once
v_gene: TRBV27
j_gene: TRBJ1-1
CDR3nt: TGTGCCAGCAGGAGACAACAGGGTATGAACACTGAAGCTTTCTTT
CDR3aa: CASRRQQGMNTEAFF

d_gene: .
abundance: .
v_gene: TRBV18
j_gene: TRBJ2-5
CDR3nt: TGTGCCAGCTCACCACTAGTTTATGAGACCCAGTACTTC
CDR3aa: CASSPLVYETQYF

d_gene: TRBD1
abundance: .
v_gene: TRBV5-1
j_gene: TRBJ2-6
CDR3nt: TGCGCCAGCAGCTTGGGTCAGGGGGCCTCTGGGGCCAACGTCCTGACTTTC
CDR3aa: CASSLGQGASGANVLTF

d_gene: TRBD1
abundance: few
v_gene: TRBV6-1
j_gene: TRBJ1-1
CDR3nt: TGTGCCAGCAAGGAGACAGGGGGTACTGAAGCTTTCTTT
CDR3aa: CASKETGGTEAFF

d_gene: .
abundance: .
v_gene: TRBV25-1
j_gene: TRBJ2-3
CDR3nt: TGTGCCAGCTCTCACCGGCGGGGAAGCACAGATACGCAGTATTTT
CDR3aa: CASSHRRGSTDTQYF

d_gene: .
abundance: .
v_gene: TRBV28
j_gene: TRBJ2-7
CDR3nt: TGTGCCAGCAGTTTAGTCCCCGGCGAGCAGTACTTC
CDR3aa: CASSLVPGEQYF

d_gene: .
abundance: .
v_gene: TRBV25-1
j_gene: TRBJ2-2
CDR3nt: TGTGCCAGCAGTGAATGGGCAGCCTTAGGTACCGGGGAGCTGTTTTTT
CDR3aa: CASSEWAALGTGELFF

d_gene: .
abundance: .
v_gene: TRBV13
j_gene: TRBJ1-1
CDR3nt: TGTGCCAGCAGCTTTGGCGGATACACTGAAGCTTTCTTT
CDR3aa: CASSFGGYTEAFF

d_gene: .
abundance: .
v_gene: TRBV27
j_gene: TRBJ2-7
CDR3nt: TGTGCCAGCAGGCATGGGGGCCGGGAGCAGTACTTC
CDR3aa: CASRHGGREQYF

d_gene: TRBD2
abundance: few
v_gene: TRBV10-3
j_gene: TRBJ2-7
CDR3nt: TGTGCCATCAGTGAGTCGGGACTAGCAGAAAGAAGTTACGAGCAGTACTTC
CDR3aa: CAISESGLAERSYEQYF

d_gene: .
abundance: .
v_gene: TRBV2
j_gene: TRBJ2-1
CDR3nt: TGTGCCAGCAATATAGGCGGACTGTCCTACAATGAGCAGTTCTTC
CDR3aa: CASNIGGLSYNEQFF

d_gene: TRBD2
abundance: .
v_gene: TRBV2
j_gene: TRBJ2-1
CDR3nt: TGTGCCAGCAGTGGACTAGCGGGTGGTTATGAGCAGTTCTTC
CDR3aa: CASSGLAGGYEQFF

d_gene: TRBD2
abundance: .
v_gene: TRBV6-5
j_gene: TRBJ2-1
CDR3nt: TGTGCCAGCAGGAGAGCGGGAGGGCAGAATGAGCAGTTCTTC
CDR3aa: CASRRAGGQNEQFF

d_gene: TRBD1
abundance: .
v_gene: TRBV11-2
j_gene: TRBJ2-7
CDR3nt: TGTGCCAGCAGCACGGGACAGGGGAACTACGAGCAGTACTTC
CDR3aa: CASSTGQGNYEQYF

d_gene: .
abundance: .
v_gene: TRBV30
j_gene: TRBJ1-1
CDR3nt: TGTGCCTGGAGTGTACCCAGGGAGGGAGCTTTCTTT
CDR3aa: CAWSVPREGAFF

d_gene: TRBD1
abundance: once
v_gene: TRBV29-1
j_gene: TRBJ1-1
CDR3nt: TGCAGCGCGCGGACAGGGATGAACACTGAAGCTTTCTTT
CDR3aa: CSARTGMNTEAFF

d_gene: .
abundance: .
v_gene: TRBV11-2
j_gene: TRBJ2-3
CDR3nt: TGTGCCAGCACCCCTATTCCGGAGAAAGAGCAGTATTTT
CDR3aa: CASTPIPEKEQYF